The clone carrying this TCR beta chain was picked up a small number of times. Its antigen is undetermined. This specimen comes from a study of blood T cells in healthy people across ages. In each sample, at least 7 million PBMCs were isolated. Between the trimmed V and J ends, which lost 6 bases and 5 bases, there was a span of 11 bases. Germline V gives CDR1 ENHRY, CDR2 SYGVKD. There are 13 residues in the CDR3. A second roughly 6 to 12 cycle PCR used barcoded and J-beta primers. One entry per CDR3 protein, called by TCRdb with MiXCR from the 5' RACE reads. This table has around 1.1 million distinct CDR3 sequences, around two fifths appearing once. Notes on the study in general: The CMV status of each donor remained undetermined, and this could have confounded shifts in expanded clonotypes. As age increased, TCR beta diversity per million T cells fell in a roughly linear fashion. Investigators treated diversity estimates from one million T cells as underestimates.

The specimen sequenced was blood. The sequence was obtained from a young man in good health. The genes are TRBV10-3 and TRBJ1-5; tentatively, D is TRBD1 (5 bases). The CDR3 sequence: CAISQGSHQPQHF. As DNA, the CDR3 is TGTGCCATCAGCCAGGGTAGTCATCAGCCCCAGCATTTT.